A selection of T cell receptor beta chains follows, all from one sample in a study of blood T cell repertoires in COVID-19. Here immunoSEQ multiplex PCR was the method, and the copy in TCRdb shows in-frame clones only, minus some. There are about 74,000 clones in the sample; roughly four fifths occur only once, and around 13% lies in the top ten. The material sequenced was peripheral blood. Receptors were obtained from a human donor in a cohort sampled during active COVID-19. Each CDR3 is given with its conserved first and last residue. The order of the fields is V gene, D gene, clone size, J gene, CDR3 length, CDR3 protein, CDR3 DNA. A D gene is named only where the DNA matches it firmly. Size tells how often a clone was seen (once, few, many) or the class of an expanded clone, and some rows leave it out.

v_call: TRBV14
d_call: -
clone_size: -
j_call: TRBJ1-1
cdr3_length: 17
cdr3_aa: CASSHQPPAQGNTEAFF
cdr3_nt: TGTGCCAGCAGCCATCAACCCCCGGCGCAGGGGAACACTGAAGCTTTCTTT

v_call: TRBV11-2
d_call: -
clone_size: few
j_call: TRBJ2-5
cdr3_length: 13
cdr3_aa: CASSFNRDETQYF
cdr3_nt: TGTGCCAGCAGCTTTAACAGGGACGAGACCCAGTACTTC

v_call: TRBV6-6
d_call: TRBD1
clone_size: -
j_call: TRBJ2-5
cdr3_length: 15
cdr3_aa: CASSYPSGGRETQYF
cdr3_nt: TGTGCCAGCAGTTACCCCTCAGGGGGCCGAGAGACCCAGTACTTC

v_call: TRBV5-1
d_call: -
clone_size: -
j_call: TRBJ2-7
cdr3_length: 14
cdr3_aa: CASSPGVGTYEQYF
cdr3_nt: TGCGCCAGCAGCCCCGGTGTCGGGACCTACGAGCAGTACTTC

v_call: TRBV24-1
d_call: TRBD1
clone_size: -
j_call: TRBJ2-7
cdr3_length: 14
cdr3_aa: CATSPGQGVGEQYF
cdr3_nt: TGTGCCACCAGCCCGGGACAGGGGGTCGGCGAGCAGTACTTC

v_call: TRBV7-2
d_call: -
clone_size: few
j_call: TRBJ1-2
cdr3_length: 18
cdr3_aa: CASSLVERTANPIYGYTF
cdr3_nt: TGTGCCAGCAGCTTAGTTGAAAGGACAGCCAACCCCATCTATGGCTACACCTTC

v_call: TRBV27
d_call: -
clone_size: few
j_call: TRBJ1-6
cdr3_length: 16
cdr3_aa: CASSPKGSSYNSPLHF
cdr3_nt: TGTGCCAGCAGCCCCAAAGGGAGCTCCTATAATTCACCCCTCCACTTT

v_call: TRBV6-6
d_call: TRBD1
clone_size: -
j_call: TRBJ2-6
cdr3_length: 18
cdr3_aa: CASSPRGPLSSGANVLTF
cdr3_nt: TGTGCCAGCAGTCCCAGGGGGCCTTTATCCTCTGGGGCCAACGTCCTGACTTTC

v_call: TRBV19
d_call: TRBD1
clone_size: -
j_call: TRBJ1-1
cdr3_length: 15
cdr3_aa: CASTNRGPGNTEAFF
cdr3_nt: TGTGCCAGCACGAACAGGGGGCCAGGGAACACTGAAGCTTTCTTT

v_call: TRBV10-2
d_call: TRBD2
clone_size: -
j_call: TRBJ2-3
cdr3_length: 13
cdr3_aa: CASRVSGEDTQYF
cdr3_nt: TGCGCCAGCAGGGTTAGCGGGGAAGATACGCAGTATTTT

v_call: TRBV28
d_call: -
clone_size: -
j_call: TRBJ1-1
cdr3_length: 13
cdr3_aa: CASSLSSPDEAFF
cdr3_nt: TGTGCCAGCAGTTTATCATCGCCAGATGAAGCTTTCTTT

v_call: TRBV28
d_call: -
clone_size: -
j_call: TRBJ2-7
cdr3_length: 12
cdr3_aa: CASKTGSYEQYF
cdr3_nt: TGTGCCAGCAAAACAGGATCCTACGAGCAGTACTTC

v_call: TRBV7-9
d_call: TRBD1
clone_size: -
j_call: TRBJ2-3
cdr3_length: 16
cdr3_aa: CASSPQPGQGTDTQYF
cdr3_nt: TGTGCCAGCAGCCCCCAACCGGGACAGGGCACAGATACGCAGTATTTT

v_call: TRBV9
d_call: TRBD1
clone_size: -
j_call: TRBJ1-2
cdr3_length: 15
cdr3_aa: CASSAQTGAIYGYTF
cdr3_nt: TGTGCCAGCAGCGCCCAGACAGGGGCTATCTATGGCTACACCTTC

v_call: TRBV7-2
d_call: -
clone_size: -
j_call: TRBJ2-1
cdr3_length: 16
cdr3_aa: CASSSYRTTQFLEQFF
cdr3_nt: TGTGCCAGCAGCTCCTACCGGACAACCCAGTTCCTTGAGCAGTTCTTC

v_call: TRBV5-1
d_call: -
clone_size: -
j_call: TRBJ1-4
cdr3_length: 16
cdr3_aa: CASSPADSSTNEKLFF
cdr3_nt: TGCGCCAGCAGCCCAGCCGACAGCTCAACTAATGAAAAACTGTTTTTT

v_call: TRBV6-5
d_call: TRBD2
clone_size: -
j_call: TRBJ2-1
cdr3_length: 14
cdr3_aa: CASRPGLASHEQFF
cdr3_nt: TGTGCCAGCAGACCCGGACTAGCCTCCCATGAGCAGTTCTTC

v_call: TRBV5-1
d_call: -
clone_size: -
j_call: TRBJ1-1
cdr3_length: 14
cdr3_aa: CASSLGPGGPEAFF
cdr3_nt: TGCGCCAGCAGCCTCGGCCCGGGGGGGCCTGAAGCTTTCTTT

v_call: TRBV27
d_call: TRBD1
clone_size: -
j_call: TRBJ2-5
cdr3_length: 16
cdr3_aa: CASSLKRTGGQETQYF
cdr3_nt: TGTGCCAGCAGTTTAAAAAGAACAGGGGGCCAAGAGACCCAGTACTTC

v_call: TRBV3-1/TRBV3-2
d_call: TRBD1
clone_size: -
j_call: TRBJ2-7
cdr3_length: 17
cdr3_aa: CASSQDKIGQVAYEQYF
cdr3_nt: TGTGCCAGCAGCCAAGACAAAATTGGACAGGTAGCCTACGAGCAGTACTTC

v_call: TRBV6-6
d_call: -
clone_size: once
j_call: TRBJ2-1
cdr3_length: 16
cdr3_aa: CASSPGRGGTYNEQFF
cdr3_nt: TGTGCCAGCAGTCCCGGTCGCGGGGGCACCTACAATGAGCAGTTCTTC

v_call: TRBV11-2
d_call: -
clone_size: -
j_call: TRBJ2-5
cdr3_length: 14
cdr3_aa: CASSPQWGGRTQYF
cdr3_nt: TGTGCCAGCAGCCCCCAATGGGGGGGCAGGACCCAGTACTTC

v_call: TRBV4-1
d_call: TRBD1
clone_size: -
j_call: TRBJ1-4
cdr3_length: 16
cdr3_aa: CASSQKSGTVNEKLFF
cdr3_nt: TGCGCCAGCAGCCAGAAGTCCGGGACAGTTAATGAAAAACTGTTTTTT

v_call: TRBV6-1
d_call: TRBD1
clone_size: -
j_call: TRBJ2-1
cdr3_length: 18
cdr3_aa: CASREILTRTGFPDEQFF
cdr3_nt: TGTGCCAGCAGGGAAATTCTCACCCGGACAGGGTTTCCCGATGAGCAGTTCTTC

v_call: TRBV7-9
d_call: -
clone_size: once
j_call: TRBJ1-5
cdr3_length: 14
cdr3_aa: CASSSEQVGQPQHF
cdr3_nt: TGTGCCAGCAGCTCCGAGCAGGTGGGTCAGCCCCAGCATTTT

v_call: TRBV2
d_call: -
clone_size: -
j_call: TRBJ1-2
cdr3_length: 15
cdr3_aa: CASSEGRPPTVGYTF
cdr3_nt: TGTGCCAGCAGTGAAGGCCGCCCCCCCACTGTTGGCTACACCTTC

v_call: TRBV5-6
d_call: TRBD1
clone_size: -
j_call: TRBJ2-7
cdr3_length: 19
cdr3_aa: CASSPAVSNRQGGLWEQYF
cdr3_nt: TGTGCCAGCAGCCCGGCGGTTAGTAATCGACAGGGGGGGCTGTGGGAGCAGTACTTC

v_call: TRBV5-1
d_call: -
clone_size: few
j_call: TRBJ1-1
cdr3_length: 16
cdr3_aa: CASSPGPGAGGTEAFF
cdr3_nt: TGCGCCAGCAGCCCCGGGCCGGGAGCCGGAGGCACTGAAGCTTTCTTT

v_call: TRBV6-5
d_call: -
clone_size: -
j_call: TRBJ2-3
cdr3_length: 14
cdr3_aa: CASTQHPGTDTQYF
cdr3_nt: TGTGCCAGCACCCAACATCCGGGGACAGATACGCAGTATTTT

v_call: TRBV3-1/TRBV3-2
d_call: -
clone_size: -
j_call: TRBJ1-1
cdr3_length: 13
cdr3_aa: CASSPKSLAEAFF
cdr3_nt: TGTGCCAGCAGCCCTAAGAGTCTGGCTGAAGCTTTCTTT

v_call: TRBV10-3
d_call: -
clone_size: -
j_call: TRBJ2-3
cdr3_length: 14
cdr3_aa: CAIRFEGGESTQYF
cdr3_nt: TGTGCCATCAGATTCGAAGGGGGAGAGAGTACGCAGTATTTT

v_call: TRBV3-1/TRBV3-2
d_call: -
clone_size: -
j_call: TRBJ1-2
cdr3_length: 14
cdr3_aa: CASSQATGISGYTF
cdr3_nt: TGTGCCAGCAGCCAAGCTACAGGGATTAGTGGCTACACCTTC